The T cell receptor (beta chain) described here comes from a study of radiation and T cells in renal cell carcinoma. Across the whole study: Nephrectomy followed 15 Gy stereotactic body radiation by 4 weeks.

This sample's time point: baseline pretreatment blood. The treatment is: 15 Gy SBRT to primary tumor, nephrectomy 4 weeks later. Blood was sampled at baseline, 2 weeks and 4 weeks after SBRT. Only in-frame clones appear in the TCRdb table, and some are missing; sequencing was by immunoSEQ multiplex PCR. The sample lists about 88,000 clones; approximately 86% were seen once. The CDR3 spans 16 residues. Per the germline V gene, CDR1 is SNHLY and CDR2 is FYNNEI. V was pared by 4 bases and J by 7 bases, with 10 bases of the junction left unmatched. The specimen comprised blood, sampled from a patient whose treatment included radiotherapy and nephrectomy. The gene calls are TRBV2 and TRBJ1-6, with 7 positions matching TRBD1. This receptor was obtained from a man aged 50-60 years with renal cell carcinoma. CDR3 DNA sequence: TGTGCCAGCAGTGCCCGAAGGCAGGGGGACAATTCACCCCTCCACTTT. This encodes CASSARRQGDNSPLHF.